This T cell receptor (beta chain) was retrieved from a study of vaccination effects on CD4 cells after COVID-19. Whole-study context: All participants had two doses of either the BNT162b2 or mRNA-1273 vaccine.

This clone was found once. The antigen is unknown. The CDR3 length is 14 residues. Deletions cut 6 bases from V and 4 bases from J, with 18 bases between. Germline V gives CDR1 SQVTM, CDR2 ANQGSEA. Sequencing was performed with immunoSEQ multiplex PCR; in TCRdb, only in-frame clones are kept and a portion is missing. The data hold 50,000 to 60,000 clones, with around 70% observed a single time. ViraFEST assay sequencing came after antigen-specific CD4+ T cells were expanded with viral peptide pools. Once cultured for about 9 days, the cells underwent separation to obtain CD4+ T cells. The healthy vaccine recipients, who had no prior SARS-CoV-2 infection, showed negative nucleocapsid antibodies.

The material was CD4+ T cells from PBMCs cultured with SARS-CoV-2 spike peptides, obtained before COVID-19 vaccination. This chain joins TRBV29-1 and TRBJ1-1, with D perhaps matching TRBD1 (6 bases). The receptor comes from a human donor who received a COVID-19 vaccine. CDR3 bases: TGCAGCGTAGCAACACAGGGAAGTGCCACTGAAGCTTTCTTT. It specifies CSVATQGSATEAFF.